This TCR beta chain was retrieved from a study of blood T cells in healthy people across ages. Through a sample-barcoded 5' primer and a J-beta primer mix, a second PCR was run for roughly 7 to 12 cycles. TCRdb re-analysed the 5' RACE reads in MiXCR, keeping a single row per CDR3 protein. The sample records about 780,000 distinct CDR3 sequences, roughly 24% being singletons. As to this clonotype: Its cognate antigen is unknown.

The CDR3 has 15 amino acids. V was pared by 7 bases and J by 0 bases, with 11 bases between. Per the germline V gene, CDR1 is KGHDR and CDR2 is SFDVKD. Isolating PBMCs gave at least 7 million of these cells per sample. The study, taken as a whole, reports: Naive T cell percentage and TCR beta diversity correlated strongly.

These same records also appear under a second study, on T cells of mothers and their children. This second study notes: Donation involved a few healthy Caucasian mothers and the six children that they had.

The sample consisted of blood. The chain joins TRBV24-1 to TRBJ1-4; no firm D call. This sequence originates from a boy between 10 and 17 years old in good health. In DNA, the CDR3 is TGTGCCACCAGCTCGGGGAGCTCAACTAATGAAAAACTGTTTTTT. The encoded protein is CATSSGSSTNEKLFF.